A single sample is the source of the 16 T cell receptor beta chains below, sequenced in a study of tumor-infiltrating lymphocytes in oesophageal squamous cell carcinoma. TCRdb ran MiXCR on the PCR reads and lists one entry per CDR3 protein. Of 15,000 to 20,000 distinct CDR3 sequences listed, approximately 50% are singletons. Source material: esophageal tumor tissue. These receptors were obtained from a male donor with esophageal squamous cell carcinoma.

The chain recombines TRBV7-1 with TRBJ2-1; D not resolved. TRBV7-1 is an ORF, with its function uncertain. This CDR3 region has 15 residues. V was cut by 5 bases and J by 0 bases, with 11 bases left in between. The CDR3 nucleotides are TGTGCCAGCAGCCCTACTGTACCCTCCTACAATGAGCAGTTCTTC. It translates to CASSPTVPSYNEQFF.

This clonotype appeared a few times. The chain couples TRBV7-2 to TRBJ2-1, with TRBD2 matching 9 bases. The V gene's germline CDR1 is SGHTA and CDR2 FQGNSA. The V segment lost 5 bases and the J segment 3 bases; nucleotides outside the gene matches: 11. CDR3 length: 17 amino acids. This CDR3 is CASSPLLLAGFYNEQFF. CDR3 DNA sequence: TGTGCCAGCAGCCCCCTGCTCCTAGCGGGGTTCTACAATGAGCAGTTCTTC.

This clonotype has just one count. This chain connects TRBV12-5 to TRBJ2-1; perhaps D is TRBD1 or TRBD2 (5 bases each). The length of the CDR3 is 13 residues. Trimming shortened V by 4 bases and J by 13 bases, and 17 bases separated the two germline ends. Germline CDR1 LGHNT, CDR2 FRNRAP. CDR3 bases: TGTGCTAGTGGTTCGAATGTGAGAGGGGATCAGTTCTTC. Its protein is CASGSNVRGDQFF. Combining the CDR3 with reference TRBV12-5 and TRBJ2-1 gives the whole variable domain DARVTQTPRHKVTEMGQEVTMRCQPILGHNTVFWYRQTMMQGLELLAYFRNRAPLDDSGMPKDRFSAEMPDATLATLKIQPSEPRDSAVYFCASGSNVRGDQFFGPGTRLTVL.

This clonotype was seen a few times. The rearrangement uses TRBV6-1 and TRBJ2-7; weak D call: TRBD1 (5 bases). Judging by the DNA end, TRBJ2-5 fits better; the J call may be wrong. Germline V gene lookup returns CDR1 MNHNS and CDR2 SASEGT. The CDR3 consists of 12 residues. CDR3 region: CASSSGWETQYF. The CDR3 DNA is TGTGCCAGCAGTTCAGGGTGGGAGACCCAGTACTTC.

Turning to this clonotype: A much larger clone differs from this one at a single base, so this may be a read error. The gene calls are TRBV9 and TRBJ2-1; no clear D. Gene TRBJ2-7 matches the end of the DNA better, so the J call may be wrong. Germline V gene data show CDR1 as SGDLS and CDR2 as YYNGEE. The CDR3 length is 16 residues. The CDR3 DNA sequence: TGTGCCAGCAGCCAAACGAGACTTCAAAGAAACAATGAGCAGTACTTC. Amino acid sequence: CASSQTRLQRNNEQYF.

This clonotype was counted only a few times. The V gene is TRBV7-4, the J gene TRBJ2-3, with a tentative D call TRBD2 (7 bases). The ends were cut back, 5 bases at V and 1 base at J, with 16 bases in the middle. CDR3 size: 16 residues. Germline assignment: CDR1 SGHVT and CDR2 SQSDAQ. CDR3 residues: CASSTRRGAGTDTQYF. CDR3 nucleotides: TGTGCCAGCAGCACCAGACGGGGGGCGGGCACAGATACGCAGTATTTT.

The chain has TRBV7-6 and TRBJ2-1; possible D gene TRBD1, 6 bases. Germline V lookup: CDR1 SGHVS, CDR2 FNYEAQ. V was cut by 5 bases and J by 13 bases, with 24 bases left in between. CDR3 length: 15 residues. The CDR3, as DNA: TGTGCCAGCAGCAGAGGTACAGGGCCAGAAGAGACCCAGTTCTTC. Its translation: CASSRGTGPEETQFF.

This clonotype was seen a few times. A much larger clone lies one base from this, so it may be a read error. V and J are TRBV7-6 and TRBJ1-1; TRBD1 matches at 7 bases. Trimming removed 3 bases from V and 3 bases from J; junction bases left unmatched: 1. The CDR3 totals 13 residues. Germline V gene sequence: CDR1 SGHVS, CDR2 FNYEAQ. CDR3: CASSFDRDTEAFF. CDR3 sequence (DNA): TGTGCCAGCAGCTTCGACAGGGACACTGAAGCTTTCTTT.

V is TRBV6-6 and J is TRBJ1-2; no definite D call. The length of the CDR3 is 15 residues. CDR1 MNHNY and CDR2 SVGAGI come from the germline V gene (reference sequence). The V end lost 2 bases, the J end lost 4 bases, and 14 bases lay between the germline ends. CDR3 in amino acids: CASSYAGRSFYGYTF. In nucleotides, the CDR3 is TGTGCCAGCAGTTACGCAGGACGGTCCTTCTATGGCTACACCTTC.

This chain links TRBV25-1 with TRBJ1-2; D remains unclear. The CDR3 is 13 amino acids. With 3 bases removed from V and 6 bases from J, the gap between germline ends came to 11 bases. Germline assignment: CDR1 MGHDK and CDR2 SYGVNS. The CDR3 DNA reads TGTGCCAGCAGTGAGGAAGGGTTGAATGGCTACACCTTC. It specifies CASSEEGLNGYTF.

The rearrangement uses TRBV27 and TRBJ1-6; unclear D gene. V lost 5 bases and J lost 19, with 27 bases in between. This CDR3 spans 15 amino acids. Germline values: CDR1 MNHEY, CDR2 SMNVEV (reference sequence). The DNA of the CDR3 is TGTGCCAGCAGTCCCCCTTGCAAAAACTCCTACGAGCAGCACTTT. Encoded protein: CASSPPCKNSYEQHF.

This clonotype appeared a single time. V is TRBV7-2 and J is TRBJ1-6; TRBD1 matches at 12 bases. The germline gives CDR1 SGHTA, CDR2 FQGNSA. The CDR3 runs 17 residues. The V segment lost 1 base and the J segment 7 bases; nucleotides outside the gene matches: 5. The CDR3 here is CASSLVSGQGANSPLHF. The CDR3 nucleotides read TGTGCCAGCAGCTTAGTGTCGGGACAGGGGGCAAATTCACCCCTCCACTTT.

CDR3 DNA: TGTGCCAGCAGGAGGACTAGCGGGAGGAGCACAGATACGCAGTATTTT. This sequence encodes CASRRTSGRSTDTQYF. This chain joins TRBV6-6 and TRBJ2-3, with TRBD2 matching 14 bases. J lost 0 bases, V lost 6 bases, and 2 bases had no gene match. Germline CDR1 is MNHNY and CDR2 is SVGAGI (reference sequence). The CDR3 sequence is 16 residues long.

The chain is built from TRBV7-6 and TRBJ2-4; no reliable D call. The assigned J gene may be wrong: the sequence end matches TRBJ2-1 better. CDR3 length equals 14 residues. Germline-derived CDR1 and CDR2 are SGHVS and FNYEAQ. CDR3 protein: CASSLGRNYNEQFF. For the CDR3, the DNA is TGTGCCAGCAGCTTAGGGCGAAACTACAATGAGCAGTTCTTC.

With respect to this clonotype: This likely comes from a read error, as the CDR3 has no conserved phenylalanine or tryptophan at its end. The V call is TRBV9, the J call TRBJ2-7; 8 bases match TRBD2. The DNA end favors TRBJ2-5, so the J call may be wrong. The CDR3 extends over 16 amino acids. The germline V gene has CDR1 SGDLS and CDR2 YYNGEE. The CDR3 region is CASSVVGSGIQETQYS. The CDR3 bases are TGTGCCAGCAGCGTAGTTGGTAGCGGGATCCAAGAGACCCAGTACTCC.

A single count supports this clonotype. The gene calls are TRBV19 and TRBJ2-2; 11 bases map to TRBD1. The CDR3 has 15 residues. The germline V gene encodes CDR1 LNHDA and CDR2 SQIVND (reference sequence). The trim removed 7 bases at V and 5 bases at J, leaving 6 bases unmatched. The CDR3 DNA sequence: TGTGCCAGTACCTCGGGACAGGGGGGGACCGGGGAGCTGTTTTTT. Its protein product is CASTSGQGGTGELFF.